Listed below are T cell receptor beta chains from one sample, sequenced in a study of blood T cell repertoires in COVID-19. Libraries were prepared by immunoSEQ multiplex PCR; TCRdb keeps only in-frame clonotypes and omits some of them. Among some 180,000 clones listed, around 85% were seen once. The sample consisted of peripheral blood. The receptors shown here come from a man aged 50 to 60 who had recovered from COVID-19. CDR3s include the opening cysteine and the closing phenylalanine or tryptophan. D genes are given only for firm matches. Not all rows give a size; the values are once, few, many and, for expanded clones, a class.

v_gene	d_gene	j_gene	abundance	CDR3aa	CDR3nt
TRBV19	TRBD2	TRBJ2-3	-	CASSRAGGYVDTQYF	TGTGCCAGTAGTAGAGCGGGAGGGTATGTGGATACGCAGTATTTT
TRBV6-2/TRBV6-3	TRBD1	TRBJ1-4	-	CASSYSLGGADEKLFF	TGTGCCAGCAGTTACAGCCTAGGGGGCGCCGATGAAAAACTGTTTTTT
TRBV18	-	TRBJ1-2	-	CASSPPTENYGYTF	TGTGCCAGCTCACCACCTACAGAGAACTATGGCTACACCTTC
TRBV19	TRBD2	TRBJ2-1	-	CASSIGLAGFNEQFF	TGTGCCAGTAGTATAGGGCTAGCGGGGTTCAATGAGCAGTTCTTC
TRBV29-1	TRBD1	TRBJ2-1	-	CSVTPPQGMVDNEQFF	TGCAGCGTGACCCCCCCACAGGGGATGGTTGACAATGAGCAGTTCTTC
TRBV3-1/TRBV3-2	TRBD2	TRBJ2-7	-	CASTETSGRTYEQYF	TGTGCCAGCACTGAAACTAGCGGGAGGACCTACGAGCAGTACTTC
TRBV7-9	TRBD2	TRBJ2-3	-	CASSSWTSPDTQYF	TGTGCCAGCAGCTCATGGACTAGCCCAGATACGCAGTATTTT
TRBV7-9	-	TRBJ1-4	-	CASSLIGDSYIEKLFF	TGTGCCAGCAGCTTAATTGGAGACAGTTACATTGAAAAACTGTTTTTT
TRBV3-1/TRBV3-2	-	TRBJ2-2	-	CASSQVPTRQGGTGELFF	TGTGCCAGCAGCCAAGTCCCCACCAGGCAGGGCGGAACCGGGGAGCTGTTTTTT
TRBV25-1	-	TRBJ2-5	-	CASSELYGSGETQYF	TGTGCCAGCAGTGAATTATACGGGAGTGGTGAGACCCAGTACTTC
TRBV7-2	TRBD2	TRBJ2-7	-	CASTPAGGWEQYF	TGTGCCAGCACACCAGCGGGAGGGTGGGAGCAGTACTTC
TRBV7-2	TRBD1	TRBJ2-5	-	CASSSLGQLQETQYF	TGTGCCAGCAGCTCCCTGGGACAGCTCCAAGAGACCCAGTACTTC
TRBV15	-	TRBJ2-5	-	CATSRKGFQETQYF	TGTGCCACCAGCAGGAAGGGGTTCCAAGAGACCCAGTACTTC
TRBV4-1	-	TRBJ2-7	-	CASSQEPPGAYEQYF	TGCGCCAGCAGCCAAGAACCCCCCGGGGCCTACGAGCAGTACTTC
TRBV30	-	TRBJ1-5	-	CAWGRQSNQPQHF	TGTGCCTGGGGGCGGCAGTCTAATCAGCCCCAGCATTTT
TRBV5-4	-	TRBJ1-5	-	CASSSGGGQPQHF	TGTGCCAGCAGCTCGGGGGGGGGTCAGCCCCAGCATTTT
TRBV7-9	-	TRBJ1-4	-	CASSLAGTATNEKLFF	TGTGCCAGCAGCTTAGCGGGGACTGCAACTAATGAAAAACTGTTTTTT
TRBV11-2	TRBD2	TRBJ2-5	-	CASSLEGGSGWRVETQYF	TGTGCCAGCAGCTTAGAAGGCGGTAGCGGGTGGAGAGTAGAGACCCAGTACTTC
TRBV28	-	TRBJ1-5	-	CASSWAGLNNQPQHF	TGTGCCAGCAGTTGGGCAGGGTTGAACAATCAGCCCCAGCATTTT
TRBV9	TRBD2	TRBJ2-6	-	CASSSLISGGASGANVLTF	TGTGCCAGCAGCTCTCTGATTAGCGGGGGGGCTTCTGGGGCCAACGTCCTGACTTTC
TRBV5-8	-	TRBJ1-6	-	CASSQRQYNSPLHF	TGTGCCAGCAGCCAAAGACAGTATAATTCACCCCTCCACTTT
TRBV28	TRBD2	TRBJ2-7	-	CASNGGTSGLSSYEQYF	TGTGCCAGCAATGGGGGGACTAGCGGGCTTAGCTCCTACGAGCAGTACTTC
TRBV2	-	TRBJ2-1	once	CASLQYNEQFF	TGTGCCAGCCTACAGTACAATGAGCAGTTCTTC
TRBV3-1/TRBV3-2	-	TRBJ2-3	-	CASSRRPSGSTDTQYF	TGTGCCAGCAGCCGCCGACCCAGCGGGAGCACAGATACGCAGTATTTT
TRBV12-5	-	TRBJ1-2	-	CASGLPSEIVAQMRGYTF	TGTGCTAGTGGTTTGCCATCGGAGATTGTCGCTCAGATGCGTGGCTACACCTTC
TRBV9	-	TRBJ2-4	-	CASSVDGQGPLNIQYF	TGTGCCAGCAGCGTAGACGGGCAGGGGCCGCTAAACATTCAGTACTTC
TRBV19	TRBD2	TRBJ2-7	-	CASSIFSASGRVAEQYF	TGTGCCAGTAGTATATTTTCCGCTAGCGGGAGAGTTGCCGAGCAGTACTTC
TRBV5-1	-	TRBJ2-1	-	CASSLGQGQYNEQFF	TGCGCCAGCAGCTTGGGGCAGGGCCAGTACAATGAGCAGTTCTTC
TRBV19	TRBD1	TRBJ2-7	once	CASSPGQGGRYEQYF	TGTGCCAGTAGTCCCGGACAGGGTGGTCGCTACGAGCAGTACTTC
TRBV5-6	TRBD1	TRBJ2-1	-	CASSFRDREAGEQFF	TGTGCCAGCAGCTTCCGGGACAGGGAGGCAGGTGAGCAGTTCTTC
TRBV6-2/TRBV6-3	-	TRBJ2-3	few	CASSYISRLRTDTQYF	TGTGCCAGCAGTTACATCTCGCGGTTACGCACAGATACGCAGTATTTT
TRBV6-5	TRBD2	TRBJ2-7	-	CASSSSGRAFYEQYF	TGTGCCAGCAGCTCTAGCGGGAGGGCCTTCTACGAGCAGTACTTC
TRBV7-9	TRBD1	TRBJ2-7	-	CASTKTGGRYEQYF	TGTGCCAGCACCAAGACAGGGGGCAGGTACGAGCAGTACTTC
TRBV28	TRBD1	TRBJ1-4	-	CASSLATGSFEKLFF	TGTGCCAGCAGTTTAGCGACAGGGAGTTTTGAAAAACTGTTTTTT
TRBV30	-	TRBJ1-6	-	CAWSGGSSYNSPLHF	TGTGCCTGGAGTGGCGGGAGCTCCTATAATTCACCCCTCCACTTT
TRBV7-2	TRBD1	TRBJ2-7	-	CASSSAGTGAYEQYF	TGTGCCAGCAGTTCAGCCGGGACAGGGGCCTACGAGCAGTACTTC
TRBV5-4	-	TRBJ2-4	-	CASSSDPGNIQYF	TGTGCCAGCAGCTCCGACCCGGGAAACATTCAGTACTTC
TRBV10-2	-	TRBJ2-7	-	CASSDRGYEQYF	TGCGCCAGCTCGGACAGAGGGTACGAGCAGTACTTC
TRBV10-3	TRBD1	TRBJ2-7	-	CAISDRGQGGFEQYF	TGTGCCATCAGTGATAGGGGACAGGGTGGTTTCGAGCAGTACTTC
TRBV14	-	TRBJ1-1	-	CASSQALPTGLGEAFF	TGTGCCAGCAGCCAAGCGCTGCCGACAGGCTTAGGAGAAGCTTTCTTT
TRBV7-9	-	TRBJ2-3	few	CASSLTDPQYF	TGTGCCAGCAGCTTAACTGATCCGCAGTATTTT
TRBV3-1/TRBV3-2	-	TRBJ2-3	few	CASRHRLSSTDTQYF	TGTGCCAGCAGACACCGCCTGTCTAGCACAGATACGCAGTATTTT
TRBV2	-	TRBJ2-7	few	CASRKEGGVGTYEQYF	TGTGCCAGCAGGAAGGAGGGTGGGGTAGGCACCTACGAGCAGTACTTC
TRBV3-1/TRBV3-2	-	TRBJ2-5	-	CASSQSHTNQETQYF	TGTGCCAGCAGCCAGAGCCATACCAACCAAGAGACCCAGTACTTC
TRBV5-6	TRBD1	TRBJ2-3	-	CASSIPGQGKDTQYF	TGTGCCAGCAGCATACCGGGACAGGGGAAAGATACGCAGTATTTT
TRBV27	TRBD2	TRBJ2-5	-	CASSRRSGLAQTQYF	TGTGCCAGCAGCCGAAGATCCGGACTAGCCCAGACCCAGTACTTC
TRBV27	TRBD1	TRBJ2-1	-	CASSFQSGNRGYRNEQFF	TGTGCCAGCAGTTTTCAATCGGGGAACAGGGGGTATCGCAATGAGCAGTTCTTC
TRBV6-5	TRBD1	TRBJ2-3	-	CASSREGATDTQYF	TGTGCCAGCAGCCGAGAGGGGGCCACAGATACGCAGTATTTT
TRBV27	TRBD1	TRBJ2-5	-	CASSARTGRRETQYF	TGTGCCAGCAGTGCCAGGACAGGGAGGCGGGAGACCCAGTACTTC
TRBV3-1/TRBV3-2	TRBD2	TRBJ2-1	many	CASSQTAGGNEQFF	TGTGCCAGCAGCCAAACGGCGGGGGGCAATGAGCAGTTCTTC
TRBV7-9	-	TRBJ2-6	-	CASSLERGANVLTF	TGTGCCAGCAGCCTAGAGCGTGGGGCCAACGTCCTGACTTTC
TRBV10-3	TRBD2	TRBJ2-7	-	CAISESVGGRADEQYF	TGTGCCATCAGTGAGTCGGTTGGCGGGAGGGCGGACGAGCAGTACTTC
TRBV6-2/TRBV6-3	-	TRBJ2-1	-	CASSSYGGPYNEQFF	TGTGCCAGCAGTTCTTACGGCGGGCCCTACAATGAGCAGTTCTTC
TRBV7-3	TRBD1	TRBJ1-2	-	CASSPDRAFGYTF	TGTGCCAGCAGCCCGGACAGGGCCTTTGGCTACACCTTC
TRBV11-3	-	TRBJ2-1	once	CASSLDSAAYNEQFF	TGTGCCAGCAGCTTAGATAGCGCGGCCTACAATGAGCAGTTCTTC
TRBV19	TRBD2	TRBJ2-7	once	CATSSGPNYEQYF	TGTGCCACCTCTAGCGGGCCTAACTACGAGCAGTACTTC
TRBV6-2/TRBV6-3	-	TRBJ2-2	-	CASSSYGGQYTGELFF	TGTGCCAGCAGTTCGTATGGTGGACAGTACACCGGGGAGCTGTTTTTT
TRBV4-1	TRBD2	TRBJ2-2	-	CASQGGSGANTGELFF	TGCGCCAGCCAGGGCGGGAGCGGGGCGAACACCGGGGAGCTGTTTTTT
TRBV5-1	TRBD1	TRBJ1-2	-	CASSGGQGTYSYGYTF	TGCGCCAGCAGCGGGGGACAGGGGACTTATTCCTATGGCTACACCTTC
TRBV19	TRBD1	TRBJ1-2	-	CASWNGQGYGYTF	TGTGCCAGCTGGAATGGACAGGGCTATGGCTACACCTTC